The 18 T cell receptor beta chains in this list originate from one sample, sequenced in a study of OX40 agonist ivuxolimab in advanced cancers. Method: immunoSEQ multiplex PCR; TCRdb's copy keeps in-frame clones and lacks some. Of approximately 38,000 clones listed, 83% are singletons. The sequences come from CD4+ or CD8+ T cells sorted from blood, collected in a trial of the OX40 agonist ivuxolimab. Every receptor here comes from an adult with an advanced solid tumor such as melanoma, head and neck, liver or kidney cancer.

Note on this clone: At one end the junction does not follow the germline gene, possibly because of a read error. The chain recombines TRBV7-2 with TRBJ1-3; D is perhaps TRBD1 (5 bases). Germline-derived CDR1 and CDR2 are SGHTA and FQGNSA. The CDR3 sequence is 17 residues long. CDR3 sequence reads: CASSQGVDGNSGNTIYF. The CDR3 DNA reads as TGCGCCAGCAGCCAAGGGGTCGACGGAAACTCTGGAAACACCATATATTTT. Full variable domain (remainder filled in from reference TRBV7-2 and TRBJ1-3): GAGVSQSPSNKVTEKGKDVELRCDPISGHTALYWYRQSLGQGLEFLIYFQGNSAPDKSGLPSDRFSAERTGGSVSTLTIQRTQQEDSAVYLCASSQGVDGNSGNTIYFGEGSWLTVV.

The CDR3 is CASNPVDRARFGRTDTQYF. As DNA, the CDR3 is TGTGCCAGTAATCCAGTGGACAGAGCCAGGTTCGGCCGCACAGATACGCAGTATTTT. This chain uses TRBV19 with TRBJ2-3; TRBD1 might be the D (6 bases). Germline V gene data show CDR1 as LNHDA and CDR2 as SQIVND (reference sequence). The length of the CDR3 is 19 residues. V gave up 7 bases and J gave up 1 base, with 27 bases separating them. Full variable domain (remainder filled in from reference TRBV19 and TRBJ2-3): DGGITQSPKYLFRKEGQNVTLSCEQNLNHDAMYWYRQDPGQGLRLIYYSQIVNDFQKGDIAEGYSVSREKKESFPLTVTSAQKNPTAFYLCASNPVDRARFGRTDTQYFGPGTRLTVL.

This chain connects TRBV4-3 to TRBJ1-5; the D is unclear. The V gene's germline CDR1 is LGHNA and CDR2 YSLEER. V lost 0 bases and J 6 bases, leaving 6 bases between the germline ends. This CDR3 comprises 13 residues. The CDR3 region is CASSQDRGQPQHF. CDR3 bases: TGCGCCAGCAGCCAAGATAGAGGTCAGCCCCAGCATTTT.

The V gene is TRBV11-3, the J gene TRBJ2-1; 12 bases match TRBD2. V was clipped by 4 bases and J by 10 bases; unmatched bases: 8. This CDR3 has 15 residues. Germline V gene data show CDR1 as SGHNT and CDR2 as YENEEA. The CDR3 DNA is TGTGCCAGCAGCTCCGGACTAGCGGGACTCGCCGAGCAGTTCTTC. Translated, it gives CASSSGLAGLAEQFF. Drawing the rest from reference TRBV11-3 and TRBJ2-1, the complete variable domain is EAGVVQSPRYKIIEKKQPVAFWCNPISGHNTLYWYLQNLGQGPELLIRYENEEAVDDSQLPKDRFSAERLKGVDSTLKIQPAELGDSAVYLCASSSGLAGLAEQFFGPGTRLTVL.

This clone was seen a single time. The rearrangement joins TRBV5-6 to TRBJ2-5; 14 bases are shared with TRBD2. Germline-derived CDR1 and CDR2 are SGHDT and YYEEEE. CDR3 length: 16 residues. V gave up 4 bases and J gave up 5 bases; unmatched junction bases: 7. This CDR3 is CASSTQGLAGGETQYF. The CDR3 DNA is TGTGCCAGCAGCACCCAAGGACTAGCGGGGGGTGAGACCCAGTACTTC.

The rearrangement joins TRBV19 to TRBJ2-1, with 7 bases matching TRBD1. The length of the CDR3 is 17 residues. V lost 2 bases, J lost 3 bases, and 10 bases stayed unmatched. Germline V gives CDR1 LNHDA, CDR2 SQIVND (reference sequence). The CDR3 bases are TGTGCCAGTAGTATAACTTTGGGGGACAGAGTCTACAATGAGCAGTTCTTC. Translating gives CASSITLGDRVYNEQFF.

This sequence joins TRBV7-9 and TRBJ2-5, with a weak D call TRBD2 (6 bases). The CDR3 totals 15 residues. V was pared by 0 bases and J by 5 bases, with 13 bases between. Germline-derived CDR1 and CDR2 are SEHNR and FQNEAQ (reference sequence). CDR3 nucleotide sequence: TGTGCCAGCAGCTTAGCCCGGGGAGGAGGGGAGACCCAGTACTTC. This translates into CASSLARGGGETQYF.

The V call is TRBV9, the J call TRBJ2-7; 8 bases fit TRBD1. Looked up from germline, CDR1 is SGDLS and CDR2 is YYNGEE. Trimming removed 0 bases from V and 3 bases from J; junction bases left unmatched: 2. This CDR3 spans 14 amino acids. The CDR3 here is CASSVDTGGYEQYF. DNA for the CDR3: TGTGCCAGCAGCGTAGACACAGGGGGCTACGAGCAGTACTTC.

V is TRBV28 and J is TRBJ2-2; D gene unclear. The CDR3 is made up of 13 amino acids. The V and J ends lost 4 bases and 3 bases respectively, with 6 bases between them. Looked up from germline, CDR1 is MDHEN and CDR2 is SYDVKM. The chain's CDR3 is CASSSLDTGELFF. Written as DNA, the CDR3 is TGTGCCAGCAGTTCATTAGACACCGGGGAGCTGTTTTTT.

V usage is TRBV27 and J usage is TRBJ2-7; D may correspond to TRBD1 or TRBD2 (5 bases each). Germline V lookup: CDR1 MNHEY, CDR2 SMNVEV (reference sequence). V shed 4 bases and J shed 2 bases, with 9 bases lying between them. CDR3 length: 13 amino acids. DNA for the CDR3: TGTGCCAGCAGTTCCATGGGACCCTACGAGCAGTACTTC. Translation gives CASSSMGPYEQYF.

The chain has TRBV10-1 and TRBJ2-5, with 9 nucleotides matching TRBD1. The V segment lost 2 bases and the J segment 6 bases; nucleotides outside the gene matches: 4. CDR1 and CDR2 from the germline V gene are WNHNN and SYGVQD (reference sequence). There are 14 residues in the CDR3. CDR3 nucleotide sequence: TGCGCCAGCAGTGAGCACAGGGGGCGAAAGACCCAGTACTTC. Protein product: CASSEHRGRKTQYF.

The chain combines TRBV6-5 with TRBJ2-1; 8 nucleotides line up with TRBD2. With V trimmed by 3 bases and J by 4 bases, 2 bases remained unmatched. CDR1 is MNHEY, CDR2 SVGAGI, per germline. The CDR3 is 14 residues long. CDR3 protein: CASSYSSGYNEQFF. CDR3 nucleotides: TGTGCCAGCAGTTATTCTAGCGGGTACAATGAGCAGTTCTTC.

V usage is TRBV7-9 and J usage is TRBJ2-7; TRBD2 aligns across 10 bases. The J segment lost 4 bases and the V segment lost 2 bases, leaving 5 bases of the junction unmatched. This CDR3 has 15 residues. Germline V CDR1 and CDR2: SEHNR, FQNEAQ (reference sequence). In DNA, the CDR3 is TGTGCCAGCAGCTTATCGCCTAGCGGGAGTTACGAGCAGTACTTC. Its protein is CASSLSPSGSYEQYF.

The chain uses TRBV4-1 and TRBJ1-5, with a possible D match to TRBD1 (6 bases). CDR3 length: 15 residues. V gave up 4 bases and J gave up 1 base, with 11 bases separating them. The V gene's germline CDR1 is MGHRA and CDR2 YSYEKL. CDR3 bases: TGCGCCAGCAGCCTCCTGGACAGCAGCAATCAGCCCCAGCATTTT. Translating gives CASSLLDSSNQPQHF.

This rearrangement joins TRBV5-6 to TRBJ2-5, with D unresolved. The CDR3 runs to 13 residues. Germline assignment: CDR1 SGHDT and CDR2 YYEEEE. V was clipped by 2 bases and J by 5 bases, with 10 bases between them. The CDR3 bases are TGTGCCAGCAGCTTTCTAAACGGGGAGACCCAGTACTTC. This gives the protein CASSFLNGETQYF.

The chain couples TRBV18 to TRBJ2-7, with TRBD1 identical over 10 bases. V was pared by 5 bases and J by 3 bases, with 4 bases of the junction left unmatched. The CDR3 loop spans 14 amino acids. Germline assignment: CDR1 KGHSH and CDR2 LQKENI. Here the CDR3 reads CASSSTGGVYEQYF. In nucleotides, the CDR3 is TGTGCCAGCTCATCGACAGGGGGCGTCTACGAGCAGTACTTC.

The V gene is TRBV9, the J gene TRBJ2-7, with D unclear. The germline gives CDR1 SGDLS, CDR2 YYNGEE. The CDR3 length is 14 residues. The V and J ends lost 0 bases and 7 bases respectively, with 14 bases between them. Here the CDR3 reads CASSVATGPWEQYF. Here the CDR3 DNA reads TGTGCCAGCAGCGTAGCTACGGGTCCCTGGGAGCAGTACTTC.

The chain couples TRBV4-1 to TRBJ2-7; D is uncertain. Trimming shortened V by 3 bases and J by 5 bases, and 14 bases separated the two germline ends. The V gene's germline CDR1 is MGHRA and CDR2 YSYEKL. The CDR3 has 14 amino acids. Here the CDR3 DNA reads TGCGCCAGCAGCCAGATATCTATTAGGGACGAGCAGTACTTC. Translated: CASSQISIRDEQYF.